This TCR beta chain was documented in a study of cytomegalovirus exposure and HLA in healthy donors. General study points: Cytomegalovirus status, reportedly, was diagnosed with high specificity and sensitivity by the classifier. Overall, approximately 150 TCR beta chains were annotated as cytomegalovirus-associated. While the bulk of TCR sequences proved rare, some public TCRs turned up in many donors.

Germline V gene sequence: CDR1 SGHTA, CDR2 FQGNSA. This CDR3 has 14 amino acids. Trimming shortened V by 2 bases and J by 4 bases, and 9 bases separated the two germline ends. TCRdb's table, derived via immunoSEQ multiplex PCR, lists solely in-frame clones and lacks some. The table lists 120,000 to 150,000 clones, approximately 93% of them singletons, with under 0.8% in the top ten. On this clone: Its antigen is not identified.

The material sequenced was PBMCs. The sequence was obtained from a man younger than 35 in good health and CMV-seronegative. The rearrangement joins TRBV7-2 to TRBJ1-5; no firm D call. Written as DNA, the CDR3 is TGTGCCAGCAGCTTACTAACGAGAAATCAGCCCCAGCATTTT. Protein sequence: CASSLLTRNQPQHF.